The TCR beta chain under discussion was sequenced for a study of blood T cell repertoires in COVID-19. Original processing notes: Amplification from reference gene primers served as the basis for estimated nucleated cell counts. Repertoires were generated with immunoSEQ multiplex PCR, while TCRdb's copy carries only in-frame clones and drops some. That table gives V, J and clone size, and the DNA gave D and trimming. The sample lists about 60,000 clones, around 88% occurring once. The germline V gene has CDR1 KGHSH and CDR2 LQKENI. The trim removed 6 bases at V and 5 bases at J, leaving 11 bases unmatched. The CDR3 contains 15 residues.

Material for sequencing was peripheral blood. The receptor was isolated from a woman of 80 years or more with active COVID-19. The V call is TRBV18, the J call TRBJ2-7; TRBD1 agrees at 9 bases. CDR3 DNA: TGTGCCAGCTCGTATGGGACAGGGCTGTCCCACGAGCAGTACTTC. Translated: CASSYGTGLSHEQYF.